The entry below gives a single T cell receptor beta chain sequence along with its context. This clonotype was found a few times. It lacks a known antigen. There are no base qualities to consult, and no much larger clone falls within one base. The receptor library was made with PCR. The listed sequencing device is Illumina HiSeq 2500. TCR libraries were prepared with molecular barcoding, using unique molecular identifiers to normalize TCRbeta repertoire quantification. TCRdb trimmed the raw reads at Q25, called clones with MiXCR and kept productive beta chains. Duplicate CDR3 protein sequences are folded into a single record with the most common DNA and genes. In all, the sample holds about 610,000 distinct CDR3 sequences, and over 9.5% of those were seen once. Less than 5% of the sample is taken by the ten largest. This entry comes from a study of T-cell reconstitution after alpha-beta-depleted transplantation in children (dated by TCRdb to 2016 to 2018). A note on the overall study: T-cell immune reconstitution after TCRalphabeta/CD19-depleted allogeneic hematopoietic cell transplantation in children was quantitatively tracked in the study by means of TCR repertoire profiling.

Spanning cysteine to phenylalanine, the CDR3 consists of 14 amino acids. Here the CDR3 DNA is all that survives: 42 bases in frame from base 1. For CDR1 and CDR2, the germline V gene lists KGHDR and SFDVKD. V is trimmed back by 5 bases and J by 4 bases, and the junction contains 4 bases that no gene match accounts for. The V and J genes are TRBV24-1 and TRBJ2-5; TRBD1 matches 9 bases in the middle. Source: PBMCs from the stem cell graft donor, taken from the stem cell graft. This TCR was recovered from a human donor who donated a stem cell graft to a child with acute myeloid leukemia. CDR3 loop: CATSVGQGLETQYF. The DNA is TGTGCCACCAGTGTAGGACAGGGGTTAGAGACCCAGTACTTC.